The TCR beta chain under discussion was sequenced for a study of B cell selection in AIRE deficiency (dated by TCRdb to about 2019). About the investigation overall: Researchers compared the TCRbeta repertoires of sorted blood CD4+ conventional T cells and regulatory T cells from AIRE-deficient patients with the corresponding repertoires from healthy controls. The TCR-sequenced cohort comprised about five AIRE-deficient APECED patients and about five healthy control donors. Summary of the overall study and its limitations: Tconv and Treg cells from AIRE-deficient patients showed TCRBV gene usage, CDR3 length and TCR diversity similar to those of healthy donors. Shared Treg sequences had shorter CDR3s, which reflects a bias toward rearrangements containing few non-templated nucleotide insertions. Only TCRbeta chains were sequenced; approximately 35% of shared healthy-donor Treg sequences also occurred in healthy Tconv, possibly because of differing TCRalpha chains. Among under 4,500 shared Treg TCRbeta sequences, more than 30% were found to be shared only among healthy donors and approximately 9.3% only among patients, suggesting that Treg selection is less efficient in the absence of AIRE. About 33% of Treg TCRbeta sequences shared among healthy donors appeared in patient Tconv cells, suggesting diversion of Treg-biased clones into the Tconv compartment.

As encoded in the germline V gene, CDR1 is LGHNA while CDR2 is YSLEER. Including the terminal cysteine and phenylalanine, the CDR3 comprises 15 residues. Of the read, only the CDR3 DNA is kept; its 45 bases are in frame from base 1. Cut back by 1 base and 2 bases, the V and J ends lie 12 bases apart. Regulatory T cells were sorted as CD4+CD25hiCD127low/negative cells. AIRE-deficient patients had APECED syndrome. A FACSAria flow cytometer was used to sort the Tconv and Treg cells intended for TCRbeta sequencing. Sorted cells were collected into 5-ml round-bottom polystyrene tubes, and dry cell pellets were frozen at -80°C before sequencing. The immunoSEQ platform was used to sequence the TCRbeta chain. The authors' analysis ran thus. Tens of thousands of distinct TCRbeta sequences from patients and 80,000 to 100,000 from healthy donors were obtained from pooled Treg repertoires. Treg TCRbeta sequences found in two or more individuals were classed as public, and these public Treg TCRbeta sequences were then looked for in Tconv repertoires. To test for differences between groups, Mann-Whitney U tests with Bonferroni-Dunn correction were run in GraphPad Prism 7.03. TCRdb mirrors the immuneACCESS table, restricted to in-frame sequences. Some clones are absent from its copies; in checked studies, under half trace to an unresolved V gene, and the reason for the others is unknown. The DNA gave D and trimming, while V, J and clone size come from that table. Within this sample are 11,000 to 15,000 clones, with about 93% of them counted one time only. Of the sample, roughly 1% is held by the ten largest clones.

With regard to this clone: Its cognate antigen has yet to be identified. No base quality values were provided; no much bigger clone lies one nucleotide off.

Sequencing was carried out using Tregs sorted from PBMCs. This sequence originates from a human donor with AIRE deficiency. The receptor chain draws on TRBV4-3 and TRBJ2-7; no D gene is confidently identified. CDR3 region: CASSQGLGFAYEQYF. The nucleotide sequence reads as follows: TGCGCCAGCAGCCAAGGGCTAGGGTTTGCCTACGAGCAGTACTTC.